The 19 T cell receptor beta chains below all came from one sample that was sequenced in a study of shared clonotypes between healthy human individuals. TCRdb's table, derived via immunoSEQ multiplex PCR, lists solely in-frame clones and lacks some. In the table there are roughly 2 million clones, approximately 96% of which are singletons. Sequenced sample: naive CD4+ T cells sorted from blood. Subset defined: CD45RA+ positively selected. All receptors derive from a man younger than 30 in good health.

The CDR3 reads CASSLGGTVPATNEKLFF. CDR3 sequence (DNA): TGTGCCAGCAGCTTAGGGGGGACAGTACCTGCAACTAATGAAAAACTGTTTTTT. This chain uses TRBV7-9 with TRBJ1-4; TRBD1 matches 7 bases. The V gene end was trimmed by 1 base and the J gene end by 0 bases; junction bases not matched to a gene: 8. In germline, CDR1 is SEHNR, CDR2 FQNEAQ (reference sequence). The CDR3 length is 18 residues.

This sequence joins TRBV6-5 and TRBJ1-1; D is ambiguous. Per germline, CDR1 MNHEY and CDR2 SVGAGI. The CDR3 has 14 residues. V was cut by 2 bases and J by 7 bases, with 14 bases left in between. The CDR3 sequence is CASSYVEGSSEAFF. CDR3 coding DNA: TGTGCCAGCAGTTACGTCGAGGGTTCAAGTGAAGCTTTCTTT.

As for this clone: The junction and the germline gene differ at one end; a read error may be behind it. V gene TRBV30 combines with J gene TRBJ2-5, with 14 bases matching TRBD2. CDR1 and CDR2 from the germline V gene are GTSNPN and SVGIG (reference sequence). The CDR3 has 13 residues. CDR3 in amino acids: CAWSTTGTSGRNF. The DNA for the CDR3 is TGTGCCTGGAGTACCACCGGGACTAGCGGGAGAAACTTC.

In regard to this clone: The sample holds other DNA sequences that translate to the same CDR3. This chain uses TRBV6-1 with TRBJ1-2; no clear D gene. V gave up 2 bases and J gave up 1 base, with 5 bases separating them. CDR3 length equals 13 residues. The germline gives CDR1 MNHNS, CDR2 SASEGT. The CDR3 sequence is CASSERLNYGYTF. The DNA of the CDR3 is TGTGCCAGCAGTGAAAGGCTTAACTATGGCTACACCTTC.

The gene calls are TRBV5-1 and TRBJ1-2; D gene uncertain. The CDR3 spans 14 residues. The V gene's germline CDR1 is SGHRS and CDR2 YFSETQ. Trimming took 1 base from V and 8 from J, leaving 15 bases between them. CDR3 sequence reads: CASSLSGGLQGYTF. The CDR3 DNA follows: TGCGCCAGCAGCTTGTCGGGAGGGTTGCAAGGCTACACCTTC.

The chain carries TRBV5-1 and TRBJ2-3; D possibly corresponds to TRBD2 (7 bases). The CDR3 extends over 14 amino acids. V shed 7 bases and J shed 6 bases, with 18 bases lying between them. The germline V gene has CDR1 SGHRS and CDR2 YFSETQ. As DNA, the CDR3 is TGCGCCAGCCGAGTCTCGGGGGGCAGGGATACGCAGTATTTT. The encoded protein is CASRVSGGRDTQYF.

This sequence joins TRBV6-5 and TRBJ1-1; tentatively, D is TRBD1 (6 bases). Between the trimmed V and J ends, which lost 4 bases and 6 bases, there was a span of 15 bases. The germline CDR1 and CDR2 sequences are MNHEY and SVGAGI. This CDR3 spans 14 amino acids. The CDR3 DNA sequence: TGTGCCAGCAGTTTAGCCGGGACACCCGCTGAAGCTTTCTTT. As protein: CASSLAGTPAEAFF.

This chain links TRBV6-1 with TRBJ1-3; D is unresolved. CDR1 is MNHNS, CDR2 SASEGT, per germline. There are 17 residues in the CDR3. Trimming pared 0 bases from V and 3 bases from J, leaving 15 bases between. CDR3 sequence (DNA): TGTGCCAGCAGTGAAGCGCGCTTCACAGCGGGTGGAAACACCATATATTTT. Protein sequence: CASSEARFTAGGNTIYF.

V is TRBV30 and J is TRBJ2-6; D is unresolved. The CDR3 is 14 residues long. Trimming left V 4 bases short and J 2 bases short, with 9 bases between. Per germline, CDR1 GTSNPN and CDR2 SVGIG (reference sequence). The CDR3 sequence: CAWTMSAGANVLTF. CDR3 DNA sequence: TGTGCCTGGACGATGTCAGCTGGGGCCAACGTCCTGACTTTC.

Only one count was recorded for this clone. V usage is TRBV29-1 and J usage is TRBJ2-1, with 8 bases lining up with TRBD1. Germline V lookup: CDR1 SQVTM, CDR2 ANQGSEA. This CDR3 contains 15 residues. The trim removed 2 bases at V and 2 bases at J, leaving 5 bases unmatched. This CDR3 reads CSVEKGTGPYNEQFF. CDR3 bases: TGCAGCGTTGAAAAGGGGACAGGCCCCTACAATGAGCAGTTCTTC.

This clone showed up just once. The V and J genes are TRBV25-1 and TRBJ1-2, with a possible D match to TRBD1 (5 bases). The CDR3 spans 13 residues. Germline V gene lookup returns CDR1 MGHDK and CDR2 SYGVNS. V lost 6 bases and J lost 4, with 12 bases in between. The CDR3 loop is CASRASGTYGYTF. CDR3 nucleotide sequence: TGTGCCAGCAGAGCGTCAGGGACCTATGGCTACACCTTC.

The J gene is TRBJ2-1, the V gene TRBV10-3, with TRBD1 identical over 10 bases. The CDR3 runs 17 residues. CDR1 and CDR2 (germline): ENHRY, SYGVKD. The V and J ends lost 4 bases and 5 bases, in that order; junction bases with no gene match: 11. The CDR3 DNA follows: TGTGCCATCAGTGTCCTCGGGGAGACAGGGGGCAACAATGAGCAGTTCTTC. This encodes CAISVLGETGGNNEQFF.

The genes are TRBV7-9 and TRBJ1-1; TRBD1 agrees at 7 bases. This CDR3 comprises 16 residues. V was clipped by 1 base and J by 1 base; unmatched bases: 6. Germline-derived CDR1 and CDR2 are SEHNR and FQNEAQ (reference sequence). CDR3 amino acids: CASSLGTGMGNTEAFF. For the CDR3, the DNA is TGTGCCAGCAGCTTAGGGACAGGCATGGGGAACACTGAAGCTTTCTTT.

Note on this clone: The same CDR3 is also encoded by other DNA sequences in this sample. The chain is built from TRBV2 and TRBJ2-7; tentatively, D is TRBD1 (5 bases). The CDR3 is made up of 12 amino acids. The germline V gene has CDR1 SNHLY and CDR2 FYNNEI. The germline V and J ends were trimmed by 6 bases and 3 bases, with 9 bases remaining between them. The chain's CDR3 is CASSLTVYEQYF. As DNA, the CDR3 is TGTGCCAGCAGCTTGACAGTCTACGAGCAGTACTTC.

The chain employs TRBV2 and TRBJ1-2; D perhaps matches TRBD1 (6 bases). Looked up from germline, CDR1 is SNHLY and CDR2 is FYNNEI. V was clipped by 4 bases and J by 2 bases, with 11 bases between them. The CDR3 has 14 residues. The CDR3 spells CASSVNQGNYGYTF. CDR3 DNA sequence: TGTGCCAGCAGTGTCAACCAGGGGAACTATGGCTACACCTTC.

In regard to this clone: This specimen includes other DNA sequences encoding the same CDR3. The CDR3 reads CASSLGTANSPLHF. The CDR3 DNA follows: TGTGCCAGCAGCTTAGGGACAGCAAATTCACCCCTCCACTTT. The gene calls are TRBV7-2 and TRBJ1-6, with D possibly TRBD1 on 6 matching bases. The length of the CDR3 is 14 residues. Per germline, CDR1 SGHTA and CDR2 FQGNSA. V lost 1 base to trimming and J lost 7 bases, with 8 bases between them.

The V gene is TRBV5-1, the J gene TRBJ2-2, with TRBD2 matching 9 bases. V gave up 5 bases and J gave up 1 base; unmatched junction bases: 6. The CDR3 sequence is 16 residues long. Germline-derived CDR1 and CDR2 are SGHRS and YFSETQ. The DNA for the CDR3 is TGCGCCAGCAGTTTAGCGGGAGTAGGGAACACCGGGGAGCTGTTTTTT. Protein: CASSLAGVGNTGELFF. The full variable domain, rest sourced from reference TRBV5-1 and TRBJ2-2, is KAGVTQTPRYLIKTRGQQVTLSCSPISGHRSVSWYQQTPGQGLQFLFEYFSETQRNKGNFPGRFSGRQFSNSRSEMNVSTLELGDSALYLCASSLAGVGNTGELFFGEGSRLTVL.

Here the CDR3 DNA reads TGTGCCAGCAGCCTGTTCGGGACCCTGAACACTGAAGCTTTCTTT. Translation: CASSLFGTLNTEAFF. This chain uses TRBV7-2 with TRBJ1-1; D possibly corresponds to TRBD1 (5 bases). Germline loops: CDR1 SGHTA, CDR2 FQGNSA. Trimming stripped 5 bases from V and 0 bases from J, with 13 bases between. The CDR3 contains 15 residues.

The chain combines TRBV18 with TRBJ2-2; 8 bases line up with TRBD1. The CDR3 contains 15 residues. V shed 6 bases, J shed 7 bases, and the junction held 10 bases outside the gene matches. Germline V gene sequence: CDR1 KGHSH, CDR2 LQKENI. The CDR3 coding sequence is TGTGCCAGCTCTTCAGGACAGGGAGCTGTCGGGGAGCTGTTTTTT. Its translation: CASSSGQGAVGELFF.